What follows are 24 T cell receptor beta chains derived from one specimen sequenced in a study of shared clonotypes between healthy human individuals. TCRdb keeps only in-frame clones here, not all; method: immunoSEQ multiplex PCR. The table has 2 million to 3 million clones, approximately 93% seen once. Sequenced material: naive CD4+ T cells from PBMCs. As for subset: CD45RA+ positively selected. These receptor sequences come from a man aged 18 to 29 in good health. Some clones in this sample may be carry-over from other donors' samples.

The chain has TRBV6-5 and TRBJ2-1, with D perhaps matching TRBD1 (6 bases). CDR1 and CDR2 (germline): MNHEY, SVGAGI. The CDR3 totals 10 residues. Trimming removed 10 bases from V and 9 bases from J, with 10 bases in between. The CDR3 reads CATRDIEQFF. The CDR3 DNA reads TGTGCCACCCGGGACATTGAGCAGTTCTTC.

This chain joins TRBV18 and TRBJ2-1; TRBD2 aligns across 12 bases. The CDR3 sequence is 17 residues long. Germline CDR1 reads KGHSH; CDR2 reads LQKENI. The V gene end was trimmed by 6 bases and the J gene end by 4 bases; junction bases not matched to a gene: 10. In DNA, the CDR3 is TGTGCCAGCTCCCAGACGCCCGGGACTAGCGGGTACAATGAGCAGTTCTTC. Its translation is CASSQTPGTSGYNEQFF.

The rearrangement joins TRBV5-1 to TRBJ2-5, with 13 bases fitting TRBD2. V shed 4 bases and J 5 bases; nucleotides not matched to a gene: 8. Germline V gene data show CDR1 as SGHRS and CDR2 as YFSETQ. This CDR3 region has 16 residues. DNA for the CDR3: TGCGCCAGCAGCCGGACTAGCGGGAGTGGAGGGGAGACCCAGTACTTC. Translating it yields CASSRTSGSGGETQYF. The whole variable domain, remainder taken from reference TRBV5-1 and TRBJ2-5, is KAGVTQTPRYLIKTRGQQVTLSCSPISGHRSVSWYQQTPGQGLQFLFEYFSETQRNKGNFPGRFSGRQFSNSRSEMNVSTLELGDSALYLCASSRTSGSGGETQYFGPGTRLLVL.

This chain links TRBV7-9 with TRBJ2-7; TRBD1 is a possible D gene (6 bases). V was cut by 5 bases and J by 7 bases, with 15 bases left in between. Germline V gene sequence: CDR1 SEHNR, CDR2 FQNEAQ (reference sequence). The CDR3 is made up of 13 amino acids. CDR3 amino acids: CASSAQGLGEQYF. The CDR3 DNA reads TGTGCCAGCAGCGCGCAGGGGCTGGGGGAGCAGTACTTC.

The chain joins TRBV14 to TRBJ2-3; TRBD2 matches at 13 bases. The V segment lost 4 bases and the J segment 4 bases; nucleotides outside the gene matches: 2. The CDR3 covers 15 residues. Germline V lookup: CDR1 SGHDN, CDR2 FVKESK. The CDR3 region has the DNA TGTGCCAGCAGCCGGACTAGCGGGAGCTCAGATACGCAGTATTTT. The encoded protein is CASSRTSGSSDTQYF.

The sample holds a few counts of this clone. The rearrangement joins TRBV28 to TRBJ1-1; D unresolved. The CDR3 is 9 residues long. Germline loops: CDR1 MDHEN, CDR2 SYDVKM. V was cut by 10 bases and J by 1 base, with 1 base left in between. The chain's CDR3 is CATNTEAFF. CDR3 sequence (DNA): TGTGCCACGAACACTGAAGCTTTCTTT.

The gene calls are TRBV6-6 and TRBJ2-5; D gene uncertain. The J call may be incorrect, as the DNA end agrees better with TRBJ2-7. The CDR3 totals 11 residues. Germline loops: CDR1 MNHNY, CDR2 SVGAGI (reference sequence). The DNA of the CDR3 is TGTGCCAGCGGTCTTCCCTACGAGCAGTACTTC. Residues: CASGLPYEQYF.

This rearrangement joins TRBV6-5 to TRBJ2-7; 8 nucleotides align to TRBD2. The CDR3 extends over 12 amino acids. With V trimmed by 8 bases and J by 7 bases, 7 bases remained unmatched. From germline, CDR1 is MNHEY and CDR2 SVGAGI. DNA for the CDR3: TGTGCCAGCTCAAAACCGGGGGGGGAGCAGTACTTC. This encodes CASSKPGGEQYF.

The V call is TRBV2, the J call TRBJ1-5, with a tentative D call TRBD1 (5 bases). Trimming removed 6 bases from V and 1 base from J, with 7 bases in between. Germline CDR1 reads SNHLY; CDR2 reads FYNNEI. The CDR3 is made up of 13 amino acids. As DNA, the CDR3 is TGTGCCAGCAGAGGGGTAAGCAATCAGCCCCAGCATTTT. It codes for CASRGVSNQPQHF.

This clone occurred once. The chain is built from TRBV28 and TRBJ2-5; TRBD1 might be the D (6 bases). Germline V CDR1 and CDR2: MDHEN, SYDVKM. This CDR3 has 14 amino acids. Deletions cut 5 bases from V and 2 bases from J, with 12 bases between. The CDR3 DNA sequence: TGTGCCAGCAGTCATTACAGGGATCAAGAGACCCAGTACTTC. Protein product: CASSHYRDQETQYF.

This chain joins TRBV20-1 and TRBJ2-7, with D uncertain. The V gene lost 5 bases and the J gene lost 7 bases, with 12 bases spanning the gap. Germline assignment: CDR1 DFQATT and CDR2 SNEGSKA (reference sequence). The CDR3 has 11 residues. The CDR3 DNA reads as TGCAGTGCTCCCCGGCTGGTAGAGCAGTACTTC. It codes for CSAPRLVEQYF.

This clone was seen only a few times. This chain connects TRBV6-1 to TRBJ1-1; D unresolved. Germline-derived CDR1 and CDR2 are MNHNS and SASEGT. Trimming removed 7 bases at V and 2 bases at J, with 8 bases between. CDR3 length equals 12 residues. CDR3 coding DNA: TGTGCCAGCATTACGGGAAACACTGAAGCTTTCTTT. The encoded protein is CASITGNTEAFF.

The V gene is TRBV7-2, the J gene TRBJ1-2; 8 bases are a match to TRBD1. CDR1 and CDR2 from the germline V gene are SGHTA and FQGNSA. The length of the CDR3 is 15 residues. After removal of 1 base from V and 4 bases from J, the junction contained 5 bases not matched to a gene. This CDR3 reads CASSLGTGLAYGYTF. CDR3 bases: TGTGCCAGCAGCTTAGGGACAGGGTTGGCCTATGGCTACACCTTC.

Notes on this clone: The same CDR3 arises from other DNA sequences in this sample as well. This rearrangement joins TRBV6-6 to TRBJ2-7; a possible D gene is TRBD1 (5 bases). Germline loops: CDR1 MNHNY, CDR2 SVGAGI (reference sequence). V gave up 3 bases and J gave up 3 bases, with 9 bases separating them. This CDR3 has 13 residues. The CDR3 loop is CASSYQGNYEQYF. The CDR3 coding sequence is TGTGCCAGCAGTTATCAGGGAAACTACGAGCAGTACTTC.

This sequence joins TRBV28 and TRBJ1-3; D unresolved. Trimming pared 7 bases from V and 0 bases from J, leaving 10 bases between. From germline, CDR1 is MDHEN and CDR2 SYDVKM. The CDR3 has 14 residues. In DNA, the CDR3 is TGTGCCAGCACCCAGGCTAGCTCTGGAAACACCATATATTTT. This translates into CASTQASSGNTIYF.

The chain couples TRBV19 to TRBJ2-5; 9 bases map to TRBD2. This CDR3 spans 13 amino acids. CDR1 is LNHDA, CDR2 SQIVND, per germline (reference sequence). Trimming at V came to 9 bases and at J to 1 base, leaving 3 bases not matched to a gene. The CDR3 DNA follows: TGTGCCAGCCGTAGCGGGAGCCAAGAGACCCAGTACTTC. It is translated as CASRSGSQETQYF.

The J gene is TRBJ1-1, the V gene TRBV5-1; tentative D call: TRBD1 (6 bases). V lost 9 bases and J 2 bases, leaving 14 bases between the germline ends. Germline V gives CDR1 SGHRS, CDR2 YFSETQ. The CDR3 runs 13 residues. This chain's CDR3 is CATKGGVNTEAFF. The CDR3 DNA sequence: TGCGCCACCAAAGGGGGGGTTAACACTGAAGCTTTCTTT.

The genes are TRBV9 and TRBJ2-3; D remains unclear. V lost 0 bases, J lost 2 bases, and 10 bases lay in between. Germline V gene sequence: CDR1 SGDLS, CDR2 YYNGEE. CDR3 length equals 15 residues. The CDR3 is CASSVGGTDTDTQYF. The CDR3 bases are TGTGCCAGCAGCGTAGGAGGCACCGACACAGATACGCAGTATTTT.

J is TRBJ2-3 and V is TRBV6-4; 8 bases match TRBD2. The ends lost 8 bases at V and 4 bases at J; junction bases unmatched: 14. Germline V lookup: CDR1 MRHNA, CDR2 SNTAGT. The CDR3 extends over 16 amino acids. CDR3 in amino acids: CASSPWGSGSPDTQYF. The CDR3 nucleotides are TGTGCCAGCTCCCCCTGGGGCAGCGGGAGCCCAGATACGCAGTATTTT.

Here the CDR3 reads CASSFQQGAGTEAFF. CDR3 nucleotide sequence: TGTGCCAGCAGCTTTCAACAGGGGGCAGGCACTGAAGCTTTCTTT. The chain joins TRBV21-1 to TRBJ1-1; TRBD1 is the table's D call, not checked against the DNA. TRBV21-1 is an annotated pseudogene. This CDR3 spans 15 amino acids.

The CDR3 spells CASRRAGQETQYF. CDR3 DNA sequence: TGTGCCAGCCGGCGGGCAGGCCAAGAGACCCAGTACTTC. The rearrangement joins TRBV19 to TRBJ2-5, with D perhaps TRBD2 (5 bases). This CDR3 contains 13 residues. In germline, CDR1 is LNHDA, CDR2 SQIVND (reference sequence). The ends were cut back, 9 bases at V and 1 base at J, with 12 bases in the middle.

V is TRBV5-1 and J is TRBJ2-7, with 7 bases aligning to TRBD2. The CDR3 contains 16 residues. The V gene's germline CDR1 is SGHRS and CDR2 YFSETQ. V gave up 0 bases and J gave up 1 base; unmatched junction bases: 7. The CDR3: CASSLAGRGSSYEQYF. CDR3 in DNA: TGCGCCAGCAGCTTGGCGGGGAGGGGATCTTCCTACGAGCAGTACTTC.

The rearrangement uses TRBV7-2 and TRBJ2-3, with 9 nucleotides matching TRBD1. V shed 5 bases, J shed 3 bases, and the junction held 12 bases outside the gene matches. CDR3 length equals 17 residues. Germline CDR1 is SGHTA and CDR2 is FQGNSA. CDR3 nucleotide sequence: TGTGCCAGCAGCCCAAGGAGGGGACAGGGAAGAACAGATACGCAGTATTTT. This sequence encodes CASSPRRGQGRTDTQYF. The variable domain in full, with the rest retrieved from reference TRBV7-2 and TRBJ2-3, is GAGVSQSPSNKVTEKGKDVELRCDPISGHTALYWYRQSLGQGLEFLIYFQGNSAPDKSGLPSDRFSAERTGGSVSTLTIQRTQQEDSAVYLCASSPRRGQGRTDTQYFGPGTRLTVL.

As to this clone: This same CDR3 is encoded by further DNA sequences in the sample. The chain has TRBV28 and TRBJ2-7, with unresolved D. The length of the CDR3 is 12 residues. Between the trimmed V and J ends, which lost 3 bases and 4 bases, there was a span of 7 bases. The germline V gene encodes CDR1 MDHEN and CDR2 SYDVKM. CDR3 nucleotide sequence: TGTGCCAGCAGTTTTGGGGTTTACGAGCAGTACTTC. As protein: CASSFGVYEQYF. Together with reference TRBV28 and TRBJ2-7, the CDR3 gives the full variable domain: DVKVTQSSRYLVKRTGEKVFLECVQDMDHENMFWYRQDPGLGLRLIYFSYDVKMKEKGDIPEGYSVSREKKERFSLILESASTNQTSMYLCASSFGVYEQYFGPGTRLTVT.